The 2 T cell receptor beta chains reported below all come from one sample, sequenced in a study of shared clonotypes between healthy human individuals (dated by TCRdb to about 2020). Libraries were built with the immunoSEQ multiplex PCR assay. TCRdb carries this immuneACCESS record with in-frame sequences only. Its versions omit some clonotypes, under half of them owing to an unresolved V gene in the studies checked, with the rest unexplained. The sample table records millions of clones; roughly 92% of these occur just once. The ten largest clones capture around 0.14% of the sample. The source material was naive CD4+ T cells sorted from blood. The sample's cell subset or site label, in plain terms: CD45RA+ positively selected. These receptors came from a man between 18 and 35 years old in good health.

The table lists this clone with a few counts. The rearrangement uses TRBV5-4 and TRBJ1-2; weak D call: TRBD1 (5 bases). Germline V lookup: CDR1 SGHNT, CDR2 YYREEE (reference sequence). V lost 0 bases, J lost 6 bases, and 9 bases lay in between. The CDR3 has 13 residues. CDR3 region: CASSLVGDHGYTF. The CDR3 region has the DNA TGTGCCAGCAGCTTGGTAGGGGACCATGGCTACACCTTC.

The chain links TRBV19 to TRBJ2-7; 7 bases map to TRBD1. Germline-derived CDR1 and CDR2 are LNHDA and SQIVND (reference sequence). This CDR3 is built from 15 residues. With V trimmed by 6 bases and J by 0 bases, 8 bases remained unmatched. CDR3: CASSRSTGSSYEQYF. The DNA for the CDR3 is TGTGCCAGTAGCCGCTCGACAGGGTCCTCCTACGAGCAGTACTTC.